Included here is one TCR beta chain sequence, with context. Additional DNA sequences in this sample encode the identical CDR3. CD45RO-negative, CCR7-positively selected cells formed the naive CD8 fraction, excluding terminally differentiated effector memory CD45RA+ cells. The data belong to a study of shared clonotypes between healthy human individuals. Study at large: CD4 naive and memory got three plates each, CD8 naive two, CD8 memory one.

Deep-level running was used for the assay. Across several immunoSEQ plates, the genomic DNA of each subset was split evenly. TCRdb's copy holds only in-frame clones and misses some; the assay was immunoSEQ multiplex PCR. The sample includes hundreds of thousands of clones, 95% seen only once; the top ten take over 0.09%. V lost 0 bases to trimming and J lost 0 bases; unmatched junction nucleotides: 3. Germline CDR1 is MNHEY and CDR2 is SMNVEV (reference sequence). This CDR3 comprises 18 residues. The chain couples TRBV27 to TRBJ2-6, with TRBD2 matching 9 bases. This TCR came from a woman aged 25 to 39 in good health. Source material: naive CD8+ T cells sorted from blood. The DNA for the CDR3 is TGTGCCAGCAGTTTATCGCTAGCGGGACTCTCTGGGGCCAACGTCCTGACTTTC. Residues: CASSLSLAGLSGANVLTF. Complete variable domain (other parts from reference TRBV27 and TRBJ2-6): EAQVTQNPRYLITVTGKKLTVTCSQNMNHEYMSWYRQDPGLGLRQIYYSMNVEVTDKGDVPEGYKVSRKEKRNFPLILESPSPNQTSLYFCASSLSLAGLSGANVLTFGAGSRLTVL.